The clone carrying this T cell receptor (beta chain) was counted many times. This sample stems from a study of T cells after yellow fever vaccination. MiXCR, applied by TCRdb to the 5' RACE reads, yields one record per CDR3 protein. The repertoire consists of some 250,000 distinct CDR3 sequences, with 3.6% occurring once and the leading ten covering over 15%. The CDR3 extends over 15 amino acids. The V and J ends lost 4 bases and 5 bases, in that order; junction bases with no gene match: 12. Germline V CDR1 and CDR2: DFQATT, SNEGSKA (reference sequence). The clonotype comes from a man aged 18 to 29 who received the YFV17D yellow fever vaccine. The chain uses TRBV20-1 and TRBJ2-5; 8 bases fit TRBD1. The starting material was PBMCs, obtained 15 days after the yellow fever booster vaccination. CDR3 in amino acids: CSATTLQGVRETQYF. The CDR3 DNA reads as TGCAGTGCTACTACTCTACAGGGGGTACGCGAGACCCAGTACTTC.